Below, one T cell receptor beta chain is given with its context. The antigen is undetermined. This sample was included in a study of T cells in Graves' hyperthyroidism and ophthalmopathy. Study conclusions and caveats: Peripheral blood also featured most of the thyroid clonotypes expanded above 0.001.

V was clipped by 8 bases and J by 0 bases, with 14 bases between them. The CDR3 extends over 14 amino acids. RNA transcripts served as the template for amplifying TCR beta CDR3 regions. HTBI primers were employed in a first-round RT-PCR of the TCR CDR3. Using its own MiXCR run on the multiplex PCR reads, TCRdb lists one record per CDR3 protein. The table includes under 300,000 distinct CDR3 sequences, under 30% detected once. Patients aged 18 to 65 had newly diagnosed hyperthyroidism of under 2 months' duration. This TCR was sampled from a middle-aged man with Graves' hyperthyroidism that later progressed to Graves' ophthalmopathy. The sample was blood. This chain joins TRBV12-3 or TRBV12-4 and TRBJ2-7; D might be TRBD1 or TRBD2, each matching 6 bases. The CDR3 region is CASLRGVSSYEQYF. The DNA of the CDR3 is TGTGCCAGCTTAAGGGGGGTAAGCTCCTACGAGCAGTACTTC.